The sequence of this T cell receptor (beta chain) was determined in a study of beta chain features in type 1 diabetes. Study-wide findings and caveats: A closer apparent resemblance between naive, central memory and Treg TCRB repertoires was seen in patients than in healthy donors. TCRB rearrangement may or may not be influenced by HLA type; here this remained unresolved. Insertion counts at VDJ junctions were lower in type 1 diabetes patients, who also showed more deletions there.

As for this clone: Its antigen is not known.

Germline assignment: CDR1 ENHRY and CDR2 SYGVKD. CDR3 size: 14 residues. Trimming shortened V by 3 bases and J by 0 bases, and 9 bases separated the two germline ends. Purity exceeding 95% was reached by all sorted populations. The authors reverse transcribed all of the isolated RNA, so sequencing captured expressed TCRB transcripts. Clones were read by immunoSEQ multiplex PCR, and TCRdb kept only the in-frame ones, dropping some. The table lists approximately 470,000 clones, 25% to 35% of them singletons. The genes are TRBV10-3 and TRBJ2-7; D possibly corresponds to TRBD1 (5 bases). This receptor was identified in a young man in good health. The sample comprised naive CD4+ T cells from blood. The CDR3 loop is CAISEEDNSYEQYF. As DNA, the CDR3 is TGTGCCATCAGTGAAGAGGACAACTCCTACGAGCAGTACTTC.